This TCR beta chain was identified during a study of a mutant IDH1 vaccine in newly diagnosed glioma (dated by TCRdb to the early 2020s). In the study overall: Of the 32 treated patients, around 60% were male and about 38% were female, and the mean age was 40.4 years. Prior to enrollment, standard therapy consisting of radiotherapy alone, temozolomide alone, or radiochemotherapy with temozolomide had been administered to patients, with the combination being received by most patients. Peripheral blood samples were drawn at six visits, namely V03 (baseline), V05, V07, V10, V12 and V13. Longitudinal TCRB deep sequencing was done for some 26 treated patients, wherever samples were available for exploratory analyses.

The CDR3 measures 14 amino acids from cysteine to phenylalanine. The entry retains the CDR3 DNA only, 42 bases that are in frame from base 1. Deletion took 6 bases off V and 2 bases off J, with a span of 14 bases between the germline ends. For CDR1 and CDR2, the germline V gene lists SNHLY and FYNNEI. Paper-wide results and their limitations: Pseudoprogression seemed to be unrelated to changes in the top peripheral T cell clonotypes found by TCRB sequencing. It was noted by the authors that analyses of patient blood samples could not be reproduced owing to sample limitations. Availability determined which PBMC samples were chosen for TCRB deep sequencing. Immune responses induced by the vaccine were seen in approximately 92% of patients across multiple MHC alleles.

With respect to this clone: Its antigen has not been determined. Base qualities are not provided; no much larger clone lies one nucleotide away.

Receptors were amplified or captured by the immunoSEQ multiplex PCR assay. Rearranged TCR beta chain sequences were amplified with the hsTCRB Kit following the manufacturer's protocol. Sequencing of TCRB libraries was carried out on an Illumina MiSeq. The source study handled its data this way. The proprietary platform of the kit vendor was used for demultiplexing, trimming and gene mapping. Entries here come from immuneACCESS through TCRdb and include only in-frame sequences with V and J called. Some clones fail to appear in such tables; in the studies checked, an unresolved V gene covers under half of the shortfall, and the cause of the remainder is unknown. That table supplies the V and J calls and clone size; D and trimming were determined from the DNA. Across this sample there are some 100,000 clones, with under 90% seen only once. Approximately 8% of the sample is held by the ten biggest clonotypes.

The time point label here, explained by the study, means: baseline, week 1 (first vaccination visit). The treatment or condition label on this specimen signifies: pre-vaccination baseline after standard-of-care therapy. Donors had newly diagnosed WHO grade 3 or 4 IDH1-mutant astrocytomas with loss of nuclear ATRX. The samples were drawn from NOA16, a multicentre, single-arm, open-label phase I trial in Germany that tested a mutant IDH1 peptide vaccine in humans for the first time. Visit V03 blood draws served as the baseline sample for immunogenicity testing. The DNeasy Blood and Tissue Kit was used to extract genomic DNA from EDTA blood for TCRB sequencing.

This TCR was sampled from a woman in her forties or fifties with glioma. Material: PBMCs, obtained from a glioma patient treated with radiotherapy, temozolomide or both. The rearrangement combines TRBV2 with TRBJ2-7, with no confidently assigned D gene. The CDR3 is CASSQVAGTYEQYF. In nucleotide form, the sequence is TGTGCCAGCAGCCAGGTCGCAGGAACCTACGAGCAGTACTTC.